This T cell receptor (beta chain) is from a study of blood T cell repertoires in COVID-19. Across the whole study: COVID-19 samples from acute and convalescent phases originated in the United States, Italy and Spain. Sample material is recorded as cDNA or gDNA derived from T cells, B-cell-depleted T cells, or PBMCs.

CDR1 is SGHRS, CDR2 YFSETQ, per germline. V lost 0 bases, J lost 6 bases, and 16 bases lay in between. The CDR3 length is 15 residues. Clones were sequenced by immunoSEQ multiplex PCR, and TCRdb holds only the in-frame ones, with some missing. This sample has over 250,000 clones, with approximately 85% found just once. The J gene is TRBJ2-7, the V gene TRBV5-1; a possible D gene is TRBD2 (5 bases). This receptor was taken from a woman in her seventies with acute or convalescent COVID-19. Material: peripheral blood. The CDR3 DNA sequence: TGCGCCAGCAGCTTGGATGGAGCCGCGGGCAGCGAGCAGTACTTC. Encoded protein: CASSLDGAAGSEQYF.